These T cell receptor beta chains were read from a single sample in a study of shared clonotypes between healthy human individuals. The data were produced by immunoSEQ multiplex PCR, yet TCRdb's version contains in-frame clones alone and is incomplete. The sample includes some 660,000 clones, 73% of them seen just once. Material for sequencing was memory CD4+ T cells sorted from blood. These receptors originate from a woman in her 30s in good health. Both conserved end residues are part of each CDR3. A D gene is named only where the DNA matches it firmly. Clone size appears in some rows only: once, few, many, or a class for an expanded clone.

- TRBJ2-2 - TRBV27 TGTGCCAGCAGTTTAAGCCATTCGAACACCGGGGAGCTGTTTTTT CASSLSHSNTGELFF
few TRBJ2-7 TRBD2 TRBV7-8 TGTGCCAGCAAGAGCGGGAGTTACGAGCAGTACTTC CASKSGSYEQYF
- TRBJ1-2 TRBD1 TRBV5-1 TGCGCCAGCAGCCCGGGACAGGGGAACTATGGCTACACCTTC CASSPGQGNYGYTF
- TRBJ2-2 TRBD2 TRBV29-1 TGCAGCGTGCGACTAGCGGGAGGGTTGAATGCCGGGGAGCTGTTTTTT CSVRLAGGLNAGELFF
few TRBJ1-1 - TRBV15 TGTGCCACCAGCAGAGAGCCAGGGCAGGACACTGAAGCTTTCTTT CATSREPGQDTEAFF
- TRBJ1-1 - TRBV28 TGTGCCAGCAGTTTATGGGCCCGTGGCAGTAGTCTGGGAGCTTTCTTT CASSLWARGSSLGAFF
- TRBJ1-4 - TRBV5-6 TGTGCCAGCAGCGGTCAACCGAAGGATGAAAAACTGTTTTTT CASSGQPKDEKLFF
- TRBJ2-7 - TRBV4-1 TGCGCCAGCAGCCCTTTGGGACGGGAAGACTACGAGCAGTACTTC CASSPLGREDYEQYF
- TRBJ1-2 - TRBV28 TGTGCCAGCAGAGGGACGGATGGCTACACCTTC CASRGTDGYTF
- TRBJ2-1 - TRBV19 TGTGCCAGTAGTCGAAGTAGCGGAAATGAGCAGTTCTTC CASSRSSGNEQFF
- TRBJ1-1 TRBD1 TRBV27 TGTGCCAGCAGTGAACCTTCCGCGGGACAGACTCTAAGGAACACTGAAGCTTTCTTT CASSEPSAGQTLRNTEAFF
- TRBJ1-5 - TRBV11-2 TGTGCCAGCAGCTCAACCATGGGGGAAGGAATGGTCCAGCATTTT CASSSTMGEGMVQHF
- TRBJ2-7 - TRBV5-4 TGTGCCAGCAGCTTCAAGGGCTCCTACGAGCAGTACTTC CASSFKGSYEQYF
once TRBJ2-3 - TRBV7-2 TGTGCCAGCAGCCCAAGGGGGAGGGGGGCGCAGTATTTT CASSPRGRGAQYF
many TRBJ1-2 - TRBV13 TGTGCCAGCAGCCCCTACAGGTCTTGGGGCTACACCTTC CASSPYRSWGYTF
- TRBJ1-2 TRBD1 TRBV19 TGTGCCAGTAGTATGGGACAGGGGCGATATGGCTACACCTTC CASSMGQGRYGYTF
- TRBJ1-4 - TRBV5-1 TGCGCCAGCAGCTTGGGGGGCAGCCTTAATGAAAAACTGTTTTTT CASSLGGSLNEKLFF
many TRBJ2-1 TRBD1 TRBV7-9 TGTGCCAGCAGCCCCGGGACAGGGAGGGCTGATGAGCAGTTCTTC CASSPGTGRADEQFF
- TRBJ2-3 - TRBV5-1 TGCGCCAGCAGCCTGGAGGGGGAAGGAGATACGCAGTATTTT CASSLEGEGDTQYF
few TRBJ2-2 - TRBV10-1 TGCGCCAGCACCGAAGGAGGGTACACCGGGGAGCTGTTTTTT CASTEGGYTGELFF
- TRBJ2-6 - TRBV19 TGTGCCAGTAGGCCCCACGGGGGTGAATTATCTGGGGCCAACGTCCTGACTTTC CASRPHGGELSGANVLTF
- TRBJ2-5 TRBD1 TRBV14 TGTGCCAGCAGCCCCGGGACAGGGGTAGAGACCCAGTACTTC CASSPGTGVETQYF
- TRBJ2-1 TRBD1 TRBV27 TGTGCCAGCACCATCGCCACAGGGGATGAGCAGTTCTTC CASTIATGDEQFF
- TRBJ2-5 - TRBV28 TGTGCCACACAATCAGGAGGGGAAGAGACCCAGTACTTC CATQSGGEETQYF
once TRBJ2-7 - TRBV21-1 TGTGCCAGCAGCAAACGTAGCGGGAGGGCCTCTGAGCAGTACTTC CASSKRSGRASEQYF
- TRBJ2-5 - TRBV27 TGTGCCAGCAGTTTAGCTAGGGAAGAGACCCAGTACTTC CASSLAREETQYF
- TRBJ2-1 - TRBV5-1 TGCGCCAGCAGCTTAGACGTGAGCTCCTACAATGAGCAGTTCTTC CASSLDVSSYNEQFF
- TRBJ1-3 TRBD1 TRBV4-1 TGCGCCAGCAGCCCAGGACAGGGGCCTCGGTCGGGAAACACCATATATTTT CASSPGQGPRSGNTIYF
- TRBJ2-7 - TRBV29-1 TGCAGCGTTTCTGGACAATCGGACTACGAGCAGTACTTC CSVSGQSDYEQYF
- TRBJ1-2 - TRBV27 TGTGCCAGCAGTTTACGGCAGGGGACTGCTAACTATGGCTACACCTTC CASSLRQGTANYGYTF
- TRBJ2-3 - TRBV29-1 TGTGCCTGGGAATCTCGGGATACGCAGTATTTT CAWESRDTQYF
- TRBJ2-4 TRBD1 TRBV20-1 TGCAGTGCTGGGGACAGAAACATTCAGTACTTC CSAGDRNIQYF
- TRBJ2-6 - TRBV5-1 TGCGCCAGCAGCTTGGGGGGTAACAACGTCCTGACTTTC CASSLGGNNVLTF